These 4 T cell receptor beta chains share one sample of origin, sequenced in a study of blood T cell repertoires in COVID-19. Sequenced by immunoSEQ multiplex PCR; TCRdb stores in-frame clones only, minus some. The sample has hundreds of thousands of clones; 70% to 90% are singletons. Material for sequencing was peripheral blood. All receptors derive from a man aged 35 to 55 with acute or convalescent COVID-19.

The CDR3 spells CASSPLATSGALLGEQFF. The CDR3 region has the DNA TGTGCCAGCAGCCCACTTGCAACTAGCGGAGCCCTCTTGGGTGAGCAGTTCTTC. The chain links TRBV7-6 to TRBJ2-1; 8 bases are shared with TRBD2. The CDR3 is 18 residues long. The germline gives CDR1 SGHVS, CDR2 FNYEAQ. V lost 5 bases and J lost 9; bases outside the gene matches: 21. Complete variable domain (other parts from reference TRBV7-6 and TRBJ2-1): GAGVSQSPRYKVTKRGQDVALRCDPISGHVSLYWYRQALGQGPEFLTYFNYEAQQDKSGLPNDRFSAERPEGSISTLTIQRTEQRDSAMYRCASSPLATSGALLGEQFFGPGTRLTVL.

This sequence joins TRBV5-1 and TRBJ2-3; TRBD1 matches at 8 bases. With 5 bases clipped from V and 3 bases from J, the junction kept 8 bases outside the gene matches. Germline V CDR1 and CDR2: SGHRS, YFSETQ. The CDR3 has 15 amino acids. The DNA for the CDR3 is TGCGCCAGCAGGGTGACAGGGGATGGTACAGATACGCAGTATTTT. Encoded protein: CASRVTGDGTDTQYF.

The chain combines TRBV28 with TRBJ1-5, with a weak D call TRBD1 (5 bases). V lost 6 bases and J lost 0, with 15 bases in between. The CDR3 loop spans 16 amino acids. CDR1 is MDHEN and CDR2 is SYDVKM in the germline V gene. The CDR3 DNA sequence: TGTGCCAGCAGCTCAACAGGCGTTTATAGCAATCAGCCCCAGCATTTT. This gives the protein CASSSTGVYSNQPQHF. The variable domain in full, with the rest retrieved from reference TRBV28 and TRBJ1-5, is DVKVTQSSRYLVKRTGEKVFLECVQDMDHENMFWYRQDPGLGLRLIYFSYDVKMKEKGDIPEGYSVSREKKERFSLILESASTNQTSMYLCASSSTGVYSNQPQHFGDGTRLSIL.

This clone was recorded a few times. Other DNA sequences of this sample code for an identical CDR3. The CDR3 loop reads CASSQDYRGLTEAFF. The CDR3 bases are TGTGCCAGCAGCCAAGACTACAGGGGGCTCACTGAAGCTTTCTTT. This chain links TRBV3-1 (or the pseudogene TRBV3-2) with TRBJ1-1, with 9 bases matching TRBD1. The V segment lost 0 bases and the J segment 4 bases; nucleotides outside the gene matches: 3. The CDR3 spans 15 residues. The germline CDR1 and CDR2 sequences are LGHDT and YNNKEL (reference sequence).